The subject of this entry is one TCR beta chain. The germline V gene has CDR1 MRHNA and CDR2 SNTAGT. Trimming removed 5 bases at V and 1 base at J, with 9 bases between. CDR3 length equals 14 residues. TCRdb's table, derived via immunoSEQ multiplex PCR, lists solely in-frame clones and lacks some. The sample has 200,000 to 250,000 clones, about 90% seen once; the top ten hold over 12%. The data stem from a study of blood T cell repertoires in COVID-19. The chain combines TRBV6-4 with TRBJ2-1; possible D gene TRBD2, 5 bases. The receptor was derived from a woman aged 45-65 years with acute COVID-19. Sequenced input: PBMCs or T cells enriched from blood (not recorded which). The CDR3 region is CASSPGISYNEQFF. The CDR3 DNA reads TGTGCCAGCAGTCCGGGGATTTCCTACAATGAGCAGTTCTTC.